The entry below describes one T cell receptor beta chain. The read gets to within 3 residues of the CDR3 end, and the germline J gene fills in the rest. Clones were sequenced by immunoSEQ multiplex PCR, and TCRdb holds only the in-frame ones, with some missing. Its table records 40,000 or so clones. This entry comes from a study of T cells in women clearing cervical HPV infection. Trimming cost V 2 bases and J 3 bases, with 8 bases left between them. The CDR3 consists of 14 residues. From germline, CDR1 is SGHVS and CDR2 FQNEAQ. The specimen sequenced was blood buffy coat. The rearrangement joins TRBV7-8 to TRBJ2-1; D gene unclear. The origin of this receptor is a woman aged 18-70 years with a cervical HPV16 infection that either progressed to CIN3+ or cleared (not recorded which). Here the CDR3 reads CASSLLSVYNEQFF. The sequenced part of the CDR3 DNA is TGTGCCAGCAGCTTATTGTCAGTCTACAATGAG.